Below, one T cell receptor beta chain is given with its context. What it recognizes is unknown. A multiplex PCR was run with 60 Vbeta primers and 13 Jbeta primers. Study processing details: In a later analysis, the count reached about 80 million unique TCR beta chains, with roughly 12 million shared. This table comes from immunoSEQ multiplex PCR, and its TCRdb copy is limited to in-frame clones, with some not included. V and J calls and clone size come straight from that table; D and trimming were deduced from the DNA. The data contain about 260,000 clones, about 83% of them singletons. The sample originates from a study of cytomegalovirus exposure and HLA in healthy donors. Study outcomes and limitations: Accurate HLA-A and HLA-B prediction from TCR beta sequences was reported for most subjects. As a later analysis showed, a missense DCLRE1C variant was linked to trimming of TCR beta V- and J-genes.

At sampling all donors were nominally healthy, likely with unrecorded immune exposures. Sequenced: PBMCs. This sequence originates from a woman aged 40 to 50 in good health and CMV-seropositive.

CDR3 DNA: TGTGCCAGCAGTGTCCCCAGGGGGCTTAACGAGCAGTACTTC. It translates to CASSVPRGLNEQYF. This chain uses TRBV28 with TRBJ2-7; 8 bases align to TRBD1. The CDR3 is 14 residues long. CDR1 MDHEN and CDR2 SYDVKM come from the germline V gene. J gave up 5 bases and V 5 bases, and 8 bases lay outside the gene matches.